The clone carrying this TCR beta chain came up a few times. What it recognizes is unknown. The data derive from a study of T cell repertoires in cytomegalovirus infection. About the study: Matching HLA type and CMV infection were both indicated by public TCR beta signatures. Notes on the study in general: HLA-C-restricted CMV-specific TCR beta clonotypes were dominant in the ex vivo response. Identification of carriers of CMV plus the relevant HLA was performed using cumulative public TCR beta family frequency.

A single record per CDR3 protein comes from TCRdb applying MiXCR to the reads. The data show around 230,000 distinct CDR3 sequences, with approximately 6.7% seen just once and about 6% held by the top ten. The V gene's germline CDR1 is SQVTM and CDR2 ANQGSEA. Between the trimmed V and J ends, which lost 7 bases and 5 bases, there was a span of 29 bases. The CDR3 consists of 17 residues. The TCR sequence derives from a human donor in good health (CMV status not recorded). Some clones in this sample may be carry-over from other donors' samples. The J gene is TRBJ1-2, the V gene TRBV29-1; D possibly corresponds to TRBD1 (5 bases). Material for sequencing was PBMCs. CDR3 nucleotides: TGCAGCGCCGACCCCTGGCTGGGACGGCAGAACTTGTATGGCTACACCTTC. Protein: CSADPWLGRQNLYGYTF.